This TCR beta chain was observed in a study of graft-versus-host responses after intestinal transplantation. Study background: Recipients got multivisceral, liver-intestinal, or isolated intestinal transplants. Tacrolimus plus steroids were given to all recipients for roughly 3 years, preceded by anti-thymocyte globulin induction. General observations from the study: Recipient-marrow GvH clones were detected, some having first appeared in ileum or blood. Among circulating GvH clones, peak levels were associated with early post-transplant declines in HvG clones.

Comments on this clone: Its antigen is not known.

This CDR3 has 13 residues. Germline-derived CDR1 and CDR2 are MNHNS and SASEGT. The V gene end was trimmed by 6 bases and the J gene end by 4 bases; junction bases not matched to a gene: 6. Using immunoSEQ multiplex PCR, the repertoire was profiled, and TCRdb retains in-frame clones only, with some absent. The table lists tens of thousands of clones, roughly 91% of them singletons. This chain connects TRBV6-1 to TRBJ2-7, with 7 bases aligning to TRBD1. The sequences come from unstimulated CD8+ T cells sorted from spleen or lymph node cells, collected before intestinal transplant. The TCR originated in a human donor who received an intestinal transplant. CDR3 DNA sequence: TGTGCCAGCAGGGGACAGTTAATATACGAGCAGTACTTC. Translation gives CASRGQLIYEQYF.